The T cell receptor beta chain described here comes from a study of glioma-infiltrating T cells after dendritic cell vaccination. Germline V gene data show CDR1 as SGHRS and CDR2 as YFSETQ. The CDR3 contains 14 residues. With V trimmed by 4 bases and J by 2 bases, 5 bases remained unmatched. Only patients with spare fresh-frozen tumor and over two years of follow-up were included. The repertoire was sequenced with immunoSEQ multiplex PCR; TCRdb's copy has only in-frame clones and lacks some. In the table there are 45,000 to 50,000 clones, over 75% of which are singletons. The material was blood, obtained before dendritic cell vaccination. The sequence was obtained from a human donor with glioblastoma. This sequence joins TRBV5-1 and TRBJ2-7, with TRBD1 identical over 8 bases. For the CDR3, the DNA is TGCGCCAGCAGCACGTCAGGGGGCGCCTACGAGCAGTACTTC. It codes for CASSTSGGAYEQYF. The entire variable domain, with the rest obtained from reference TRBV5-1 and TRBJ2-7, is as follows: KAGVTQTPRYLIKTRGQQVTLSCSPISGHRSVSWYQQTPGQGLQFLFEYFSETQRNKGNFPGRFSGRQFSNSRSEMNVSTLELGDSALYLCASSTSGGAYEQYFGPGTRLTVT.